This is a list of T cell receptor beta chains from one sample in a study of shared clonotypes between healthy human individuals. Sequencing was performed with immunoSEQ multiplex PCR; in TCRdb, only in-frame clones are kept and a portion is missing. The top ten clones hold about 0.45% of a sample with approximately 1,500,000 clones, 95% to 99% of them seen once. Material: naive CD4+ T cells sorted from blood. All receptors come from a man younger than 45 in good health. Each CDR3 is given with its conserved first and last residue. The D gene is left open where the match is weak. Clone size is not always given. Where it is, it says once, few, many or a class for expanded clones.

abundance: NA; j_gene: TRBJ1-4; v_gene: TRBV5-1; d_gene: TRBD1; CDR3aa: CASSNRGLREKLFF; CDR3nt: TGCGCCAGCAGCAACAGGGGGCTGAGGGAAAAACTGTTTTTT
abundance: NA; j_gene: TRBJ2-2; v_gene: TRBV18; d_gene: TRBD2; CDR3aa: CASSPSGGTNTGELFF; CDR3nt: TGTGCCAGCTCACCAAGCGGGGGAACGAACACCGGGGAGCTGTTTTTT
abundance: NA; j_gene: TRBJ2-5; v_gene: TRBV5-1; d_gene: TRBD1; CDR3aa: CASSSMPGQGSLETQYF; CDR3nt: TGCGCCAGCAGCTCTATGCCGGGACAGGGGTCGTTGGAGACCCAGTACTTC
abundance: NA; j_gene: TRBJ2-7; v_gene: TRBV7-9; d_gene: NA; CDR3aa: CASSSDGPYEQYF; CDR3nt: TGTGCCAGCAGCTCGGACGGTCCCTACGAGCAGTACTTC
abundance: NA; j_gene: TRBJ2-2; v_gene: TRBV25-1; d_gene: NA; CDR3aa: CASSENTGELFF; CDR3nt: TGTGCCAGCAGTGAGAACACCGGGGAGCTGTTTTTT
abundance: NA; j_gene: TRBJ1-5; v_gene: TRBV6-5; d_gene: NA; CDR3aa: CASSPGQINQPQHF; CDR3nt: TGTGCCAGCAGTCCCGGCCAAATTAATCAGCCCCAGCATTTT
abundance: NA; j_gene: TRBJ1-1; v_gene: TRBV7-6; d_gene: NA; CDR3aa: CASSLEQASTEAFF; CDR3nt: TGTGCCAGCAGCTTAGAACAGGCTAGCACTGAAGCTTTCTTT
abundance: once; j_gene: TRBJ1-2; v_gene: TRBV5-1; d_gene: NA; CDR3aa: CASSVETGANYGYTF; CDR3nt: TGCGCCAGCAGCGTGGAGACAGGAGCTAACTATGGCTACACCTTC
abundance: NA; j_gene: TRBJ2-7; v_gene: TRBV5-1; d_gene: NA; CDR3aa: CASSLKGDSYEQYF; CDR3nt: TGCGCCAGCAGCTTAAAGGGGGACTCCTACGAGCAGTACTTC
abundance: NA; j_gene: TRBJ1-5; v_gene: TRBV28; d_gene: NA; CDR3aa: CASSLTTRDLQPQHF; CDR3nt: TGTGCCAGCAGTTTAACTACCAGGGACCTTCAGCCCCAGCATTTT
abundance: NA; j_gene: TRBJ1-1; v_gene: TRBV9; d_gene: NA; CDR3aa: CASSVNLNTEAFF; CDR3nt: TGTGCCAGCAGCGTAAACCTGAACACTGAAGCTTTCTTT
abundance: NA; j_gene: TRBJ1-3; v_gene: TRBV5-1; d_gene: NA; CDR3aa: CASSLGQTSSGNTIYF; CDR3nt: TGCGCCAGCAGCTTGGGACAGACCTCATCTGGAAACACCATATATTTT
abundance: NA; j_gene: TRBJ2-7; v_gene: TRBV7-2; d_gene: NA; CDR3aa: CASSTDRFHEQYF; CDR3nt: TGTGCCAGCAGCACCGACAGGTTCCACGAGCAGTACTTC
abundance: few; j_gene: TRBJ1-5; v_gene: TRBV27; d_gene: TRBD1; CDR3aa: CASSYRGIGQPQHF; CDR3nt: TGTGCCAGCAGTTACAGGGGGATAGGTCAGCCCCAGCATTTT
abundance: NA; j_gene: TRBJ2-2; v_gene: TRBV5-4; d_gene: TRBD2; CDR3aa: CASSEGLAVNTGELFF; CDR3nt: TGTGCCAGCAGCGAGGGACTAGCGGTCAACACCGGGGAGCTGTTTTTT
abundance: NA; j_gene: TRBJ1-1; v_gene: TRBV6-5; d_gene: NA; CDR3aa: CASRGLGGKNTEAFF; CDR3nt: TGTGCCAGCAGGGGCTTGGGGGGTAAGAACACTGAAGCTTTCTTT
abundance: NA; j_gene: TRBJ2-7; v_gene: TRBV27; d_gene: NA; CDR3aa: CASSLTPKIMSRKGGAEQYF; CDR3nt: TGTGCCAGCAGTTTAACCCCAAAGATCATGAGTAGGAAGGGAGGCGCCGAGCAGTACTTC
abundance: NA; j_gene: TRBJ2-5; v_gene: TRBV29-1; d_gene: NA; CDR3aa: CSVDGGETQYF; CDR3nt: TGCAGCGTTGATGGAGGGGAGACCCAGTACTTC
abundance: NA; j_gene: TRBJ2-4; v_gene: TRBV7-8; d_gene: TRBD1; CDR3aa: CASSPDRRIQYF; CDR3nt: TGTGCCAGCAGCCCGGACAGGAGAATTCAGTACTTC
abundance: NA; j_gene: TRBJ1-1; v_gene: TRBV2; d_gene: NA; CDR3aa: CASSDLSRATEAFF; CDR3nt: TGTGCCAGCAGTGATCTCTCCAGGGCCACTGAAGCTTTCTTT
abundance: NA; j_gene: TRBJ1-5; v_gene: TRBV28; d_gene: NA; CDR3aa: CASSGNQPQHF; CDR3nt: TGTGCCAGCAGTGGAAATCAGCCCCAGCATTTT
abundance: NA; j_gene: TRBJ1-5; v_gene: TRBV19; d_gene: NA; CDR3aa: CASSIEAQRNQPQHF; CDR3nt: TGTGCCAGTAGTATAGAGGCACAGCGCAATCAGCCCCAGCATTTT